The rows below give T cell receptor beta chains drawn from one sample of a study of T cell repertoires in cytomegalovirus infection. TCRdb re-analysed the reads in MiXCR, keeping a single row per CDR3 protein. The data hold approximately 500,000 distinct CDR3 sequences, with about 11% observed a single time. The material sequenced was PBMCs. These receptors were obtained from a human donor in good health (CMV status not recorded). Some clones in this sample may be carry-over from other donors' samples. The CDR3 runs from the conserved cysteine through the conserved F or W. Each record gives: CDR3 protein, CDR3 DNA, clone size, V gene, J gene, D gene. A D gene is named only where the DNA matches it firmly. Expanded clones are given a class, and other clones once, few, many or no size at all.

CASSAGIGDQETQYF	TGTGCCAGCAGCGCTGGCATTGGGGATCAAGAGACCCAGTACTTC	NA	TRBV9	TRBJ2-5	NA
CASSPSWPSRSNQPQHF	TGTGCCAGCAGTCCCAGTTGGCCCTCGCGGAGCAATCAGCCCCAGCATTTT	many	TRBV12-3/TRBV12-4	TRBJ1-5	NA
CSARTGGSSGANVLTF	TGCAGTGCCCGGACAGGGGGGAGTTCTGGGGCCAACGTCCTGACTTTC	NA	TRBV20-1	TRBJ2-6	TRBD1
CASRTGQYNSPLHF	TGTGCCAGCAGAACTGGACAGTATAATTCACCCCTCCACTTT	many	TRBV14	TRBJ1-6	NA
CAISGEEGEQFF	TGTGCCATCAGTGGAGAGGAAGGTGAGCAGTTCTTC	many	TRBV10-3	TRBJ2-1	NA
CASSPDGGNTEAFF	TGTGCCAGCAGCCCCGACGGGGGGAACACTGAAGCTTTCTTT	many	TRBV7-3	TRBJ1-1	NA
CSVEEGVSYEQYF	TGCAGCGTTGAAGAAGGGGTTTCCTACGAGCAGTACTTC	NA	TRBV29-1	TRBJ2-7	NA
CASIRGLAAPGANVLTF	TGTGCCAGCATCCGGGGACTAGCGGCTCCTGGGGCCAACGTCCTGACTTTC	NA	TRBV7-9	TRBJ2-6	TRBD2
CASSEVEQQPQHF	TGTGCCAGCAGTGAAGTAGAGCAGCAGCCCCAGCATTTT	many	TRBV6-1	TRBJ1-5	NA
CAIALGGETEQFF	TGTGCCATCGCTCTGGGCGGGGAGACTGAGCAGTTCTTC	many	TRBV10-3	TRBJ2-1	NA
CASSRTSETQYF	TGTGCCAGCAGTCGAACGTCGGAGACCCAGTACTTC	many	TRBV6-2/TRBV6-3	TRBJ2-5	NA
CASSQVGGGRTEAFF	TGTGCCAGCAGCCAAGTCGGCGGGGGTCGAACTGAAGCTTTCTTT	NA	TRBV14	TRBJ1-1	NA
CASSFGGDRVIGEKLFF	TGTGCCAGCAGTTTTGGGGGGGACAGGGTGATTGGTGAAAAACTGTTTTTT	many	TRBV28	TRBJ1-4	TRBD1
CASSRDRGGGYEQYF	TGTGCCAGCAGCAGGGACAGGGGAGGAGGATACGAGCAGTACTTC	many	TRBV5-6	TRBJ2-7	TRBD1
CASIPGFLERDGADTQYF	TGTGCCAGCATCCCCGGATTTCTCGAGCGGGACGGCGCAGATACGCAGTATTTT	few	TRBV14	TRBJ2-3	TRBD2
CASKSRPGTSGNTQYF	TGTGCCAGCAAGAGTCGACCCGGGACTAGCGGTAATACGCAGTATTTT	NA	TRBV2	TRBJ2-3	TRBD2
CASSLRGLPTVGELFF	TGTGCCAGCAGCTTGCGCGGACTACCTACGGTCGGGGAGCTGTTTTTT	few	TRBV5-6	TRBJ2-2	NA
CASSERRYRGEQYF	TGTGCCAGCAGTGAAAGGCGATACAGGGGCGAGCAGTACTTC	few	TRBV2	TRBJ2-7	TRBD1
CASSLWDREDYGYTF	TGTGCCAGCAGTTTATGGGACAGGGAGGACTATGGCTACACCTTC	many	TRBV12-3/TRBV12-4	TRBJ1-2	TRBD1
CATSRGSRDFTEAFF	TGTGCCACCAGCAGAGGAAGTCGGGACTTCACTGAAGCTTTCTTT	many	TRBV15	TRBJ1-1	NA
CAWMTGGTDTQYF	TGTGCCTGGATGACAGGGGGCACAGATACGCAGTATTTT	few	TRBV30	TRBJ2-3	TRBD1
CSARDKREVINEQFF	TGCAGTGCTAGAGATAAGCGGGAGGTAATAAATGAGCAGTTCTTC	NA	TRBV20-1	TRBJ2-1	TRBD2
CASTPLVAGEETQYF	TGTGCCAGCACCCCCTTGGTAGCGGGGGAAGAGACCCAGTACTTC	many	TRBV7-9	TRBJ2-5	TRBD2
CASSQDLGSPLHF	TGCGCCAGCAGCCAAGATTTGGGGTCACCCCTCCACTTT	many	TRBV4-1	TRBJ1-6	NA
CASSPTGQHYGYTF	TGTGCCAGCAGCCCTACGGGGCAGCACTATGGCTACACCTTC	few	TRBV7-2	TRBJ1-2	NA
CASSQGAGGNNEQFF	TGTGCCAGCAGCCAAGGGGCGGGGGGAAACAATGAGCAGTTCTTC	many	TRBV4-2	TRBJ2-1	TRBD2
CASSIRALGANVLTF	TGTGCCAGTAGTATAAGAGCCCTGGGGGCCAACGTCCTGACTTTC	few	TRBV19	TRBJ2-6	NA
CASREGANVLTF	TGTGCCAGCAGGGAGGGGGCCAACGTCCTGACTTTC	many	TRBV28	TRBJ2-6	NA
CASSLTVEGTEAFF	TGTGCCAGCAGTTTAACGGTGGAGGGCACTGAAGCTTTCTTT	many	TRBV28	TRBJ1-1	NA
CASSSGQGAFDEQFF	TGTGCCAGCAGCTCGGGACAGGGGGCATTCGATGAGCAGTTCTTC	many	TRBV7-3	TRBJ2-1	TRBD1
CSARDSGWSRGYTF	TGCAGTGCTAGAGATTCCGGGTGGAGTAGAGGCTACACCTTC	NA	TRBV20-1	TRBJ1-2	NA
CAIRADSSSGNTIYF	TGTGCCATCAGAGCGGACTCGAGCTCTGGAAACACCATATATTTT	few	TRBV10-3	TRBJ1-3	NA
CSAISAGRSQETQYF	TGCAGTGCTATATCAGCGGGGAGATCCCAAGAGACCCAGTACTTC	many	TRBV20-1	TRBJ2-5	TRBD2
CASSLSLGTGDNEQFF	TGTGCCAGCAGTTTAAGCCTAGGGACTGGGGACAATGAGCAGTTCTTC	NA	TRBV28	TRBJ2-1	NA
CASSLDDRTLHF	TGTGCCAGCAGCTTAGACGACAGGACCCTCCACTTT	many	TRBV7-9	TRBJ1-6	NA
CASTGAGGRTGELFF	TGTGCCAGCACCGGAGCGGGGGGGCGGACCGGGGAGCTGTTTTTT	NA	TRBV2	TRBJ2-2	TRBD2
CASSPGLYSYEQYF	TGTGCCAGCAGTCCAGGGCTGTACTCCTACGAGCAGTACTTC	many	TRBV5-4	TRBJ2-7	NA
CASSKTAVSGNTGELFF	TGTGCCAGCAGCAAGACTGCCGTTTCCGGGAACACCGGGGAGCTGTTTTTT	many	TRBV11-3	TRBJ2-2	NA
CASTRSRDRGWAAFF	TGTGCCAGCACACGAAGCCGGGACAGGGGGTGGGCAGCTTTCTTT	many	TRBV6-5	TRBJ1-1	TRBD1
CASKSSTRGGQRANQPQHF	TGTGCCAGTAAGTCTTCAACGCGGGGAGGACAGCGGGCGAATCAGCCCCAGCATTTT	NA	TRBV19	TRBJ1-5	NA
CASSYAGTQHF	TGTGCCAGCAGTTACGCCGGGACCCAGCATTTT	many	TRBV6-5	TRBJ1-5	NA
CSARFGYEGSLNEQFF	TGCAGTGCTAGGTTTGGATACGAGGGATCATTAAATGAGCAGTTCTTC	few	TRBV20-1	TRBJ2-1	NA
CSARDTGRDEKLFF	TGCAGTGCTAGAGATACAGGGAGAGATGAAAAACTGTTTTTT	many	TRBV20-1	TRBJ1-4	NA
CASSLAGRRNQPQHF	TGTGCCAGCAGTTTAGCTGGCAGGAGGAATCAGCCCCAGCATTTT	many	TRBV12-3/TRBV12-4	TRBJ1-5	NA
CASSPGSYTGELFF	TGTGCCAGCTCACCAGGCAGTTACACCGGGGAGCTGTTTTTT	NA	TRBV18	TRBJ2-2	NA
CASSLGQYLGYTF	TGTGCCAGCAGCCTGGGGCAGTACCTTGGCTACACCTTC	many	TRBV7-2	TRBJ1-2	NA
CAISESTTSGRTYEQYF	TGTGCCATCAGTGAGTCTACAACTAGCGGGAGAACCTACGAGCAGTACTTC	many	TRBV10-3	TRBJ2-7	TRBD2
CASSHSWGGGELFF	TGTGCCAGCAGCCATTCTTGGGGGGGCGGGGAGCTGTTTTTT	many	TRBV27	TRBJ2-2	TRBD2
CASSLMGENEQFF	TGTGCCAGCAGCTTGATGGGGGAAAATGAGCAGTTCTTC	many	TRBV7-9	TRBJ2-1	NA
CASSGGQGVAEAFF	TGTGCCAGCAGTGGGGGACAGGGAGTTGCTGAAGCTTTCTTT	NA	TRBV6-1	TRBJ1-1	TRBD1
CASSAGGQYQFF	TGTGCCAGCAGCGCTGGAGGACAGTACCAGTTCTTC	NA	TRBV9	TRBJ2-1	NA
CASSPGQDWGPQHF	TGTGCCAGCAGCCCTGGGCAGGACTGGGGGCCCCAGCATTTT	many	TRBV11-2	TRBJ1-5	NA
CASTPGGDEQYF	TGTGCCAGCACCCCTGGGGGGGACGAGCAGTACTTC	many	TRBV7-9	TRBJ2-7	TRBD2
CASSLDGTNTEAFF	TGCGCCAGCAGCCTGGATGGGACGAACACTGAAGCTTTCTTT	many	TRBV5-1	TRBJ1-1	NA
CASSTTGFQPQHF	TGTGCCAGTAGCACTACGGGGTTTCAGCCCCAGCATTTT	few	TRBV19	TRBJ1-5	NA
CASSLGGGGLAAATGELFF	TGTGCCAGCAGCTTAGGGGGGGGGGGACTAGCCGCAGCCACCGGGGAGCTGTTTTTT	NA	TRBV7-8	TRBJ2-2	TRBD2
CASSIMTGGYEQYF	TGTGCCAGCAGCATCATGACAGGGGGCTACGAGCAGTACTTC	many	TRBV7-9	TRBJ2-7	TRBD1
CASMDWSQETQYF	TGTGCCAGTATGGATTGGAGCCAAGAGACCCAGTACTTC	many	TRBV19	TRBJ2-5	NA
CASTLKLAGVNTGELFF	TGTGCCAGCACATTAAAACTAGCGGGGGTGAACACCGGGGAGCTGTTTTTT	NA	TRBV28	TRBJ2-2	TRBD2